This T cell receptor beta chain was sequenced for a study of blood T cell repertoires in COVID-19. Study details: T cells, B-cell-depleted T cells, or PBMCs supplied cDNA or gDNA.

Measured with immunoSEQ multiplex PCR; TCRdb has only the in-frame clones, and not every one. The sample shows 210,000 or so clones, roughly 87% of them seen only once. Germline V CDR1 and CDR2: MGHDK, SYGVNS. The junction had 7 bases not matched to a gene; V was cut back by 1 base and J by 2 bases. The CDR3 runs 17 residues. The receptor was isolated from a man aged 25 to 40 who had recovered from COVID-19. The V call is TRBV25-1, the J call TRBJ2-3; 9 nucleotides align to TRBD2. The material sequenced was PBMCs or T cells enriched from blood (not recorded which). Written as DNA, the CDR3 is TGTGCCAGCAGTGAATCTCGACTAGCGGAATCCACAGATACGCAGTATTTT. It encodes CASSESRLAESTDTQYF. The full variable domain, in which reference TRBV25-1 and TRBJ2-3 provide the parts outside the CDR3, is EADIYQTPRYLVIGTGKKITLECSQTMGHDKMYWYQQDPGMELHLIHYSYGVNSTEKGDLSSESTVSRIRTEHFPLTLESARPSHTSQYLCASSESRLAESTDTQYFGPGTRLTVL.